Reported below is one T cell receptor (beta chain). The sample carries other DNA sequences with the same CDR3. The data stem from a study of blood T cell repertoires in COVID-19. Trimming pared 8 bases from V and 3 bases from J, leaving 8 bases between. The CDR3 sequence is 11 residues long. Using immunoSEQ multiplex PCR, the repertoire was profiled, and TCRdb retains in-frame clones only, with some absent. The sample contains fewer than 120,000 clones, roughly four fifths of which appear only once. The sample consisted of peripheral blood. The chain uses TRBV12-3 or TRBV12-4 and TRBJ2-7, with a weak D call TRBD2 (6 bases). The source is a woman aged 55-75 years with acute or convalescent COVID-19. CDR3 in DNA: TGTGCCAGCGGGCGGGGCTACGAGCAGTACTTC. Translation gives CASGRGYEQYF.